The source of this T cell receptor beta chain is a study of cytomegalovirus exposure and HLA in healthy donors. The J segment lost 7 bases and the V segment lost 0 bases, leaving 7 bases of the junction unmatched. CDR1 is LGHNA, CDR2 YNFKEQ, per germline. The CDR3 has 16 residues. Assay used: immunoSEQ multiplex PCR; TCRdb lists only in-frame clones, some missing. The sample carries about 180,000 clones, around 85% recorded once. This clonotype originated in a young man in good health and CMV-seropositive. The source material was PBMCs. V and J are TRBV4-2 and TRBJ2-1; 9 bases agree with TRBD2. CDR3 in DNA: TGTGCCAGCAGCCAAGAGTCGAGACTAGCGGCTAATGAGCAGTTCTTC. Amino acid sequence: CASSQESRLAANEQFF.